These 30 T cell receptor beta chains were sequenced from one sample in a study of beta chain features in type 1 diabetes. Expressed TCRB transcripts were sequenced, since all the RNA that had been isolated was reverse transcribed. Assay: immunoSEQ multiplex PCR; the TCRdb copy retains only in-frame clones and omits some. The data show some 220,000 clones, with around 9.9% seen just once and approximately 1.3% held by the top ten. The specimen sequenced was central memory CD4+ T cells from blood. The receptor source for this set is a man between 18 and 29 years old in good health.

The chain joins TRBV7-2 to TRBJ1-3; D not certain. This CDR3 contains 17 residues. V lost 5 bases to trimming and J lost 0 bases, with 17 bases between them. The germline V gene encodes CDR1 SGHTA and CDR2 FQGNSA. CDR3 DNA sequence: TGTGCCAGCAGCCCCCGAGCCAGTTCATTCTCTGGAAACACCATATATTTT. This encodes CASSPRASSFSGNTIYF.

The chain combines TRBV12-5 with TRBJ2-7; TRBD1 aligns across 8 bases. The germline CDR1 and CDR2 sequences are LGHNT and FRNRAP. This CDR3 comprises 15 residues. The J segment lost 5 bases and the V segment lost 7 bases, leaving 13 bases of the junction unmatched. CDR3 coding DNA: TGTGCTAGTGCCCCCCCGGGCAGGGGGCACGACGAGCAGTACTTC. It specifies CASAPPGRGHDEQYF.

This clone was seen more than once but under ten times. The chain links TRBV4-3 to TRBJ1-4; D is undetermined. This CDR3 has 14 amino acids. Deletions cut 3 bases from V and 0 bases from J, with 5 bases between. Germline CDR1 reads LGHNA; CDR2 reads YSLEER. Here the CDR3 reads CASSHVATNEKLFF. The DNA for the CDR3 is TGCGCCAGCAGCCACGTGGCAACTAATGAAAAACTGTTTTTT.

CDR3 region: CASSLGTRSNEQFF. The CDR3 nucleotides read TGTGCCAGCAGCTTGGGAACTAGATCCAATGAGCAGTTCTTC. The chain couples TRBV7-6 to TRBJ2-1, with D possibly TRBD2 on 5 matching bases. The V gene lost 3 bases and the J gene lost 6 bases, with 12 bases spanning the gap. Germline CDR1 and CDR2: SGHVS and FNYEAQ. This CDR3 has 14 amino acids. Combining the CDR3 with reference TRBV7-6 and TRBJ2-1 gives the whole variable domain GAGVSQSPRYKVTKRGQDVALRCDPISGHVSLYWYRQALGQGPEFLTYFNYEAQQDKSGLPNDRFSAERPEGSISTLTIQRTEQRDSAMYRCASSLGTRSNEQFFGPGTRLTVL.

This chain uses TRBV6-5 with TRBJ1-2, with a weak D call TRBD1 (6 bases). The CDR3 consists of 13 residues. V was cut by 5 bases and J by 4 bases, with 11 bases left in between. The germline gives CDR1 MNHEY, CDR2 SVGAGI. The CDR3 bases are TGTGCCAGCAGTCGTGACAGGTCCTATGGCTACACCTTC. It yields the protein CASSRDRSYGYTF.

This rearrangement joins TRBV7-9 to TRBJ2-7; the D gene is possibly TRBD2 (7 bases). CDR3 length: 16 residues. Germline-derived CDR1 and CDR2 are SEHNR and FQNEAQ (reference sequence). Trimming pared 3 bases from V and 5 bases from J, leaving 20 bases between. The CDR3 loop is CASSLFQTGGPDEQYF. The CDR3 bases are TGTGCCAGCAGCTTGTTCCAGACGGGGGGCCCGGACGAGCAGTACTTC.

The genes are TRBV5-1 and TRBJ2-3; a weak D match, TRBD1 (5 bases). V lost 5 bases and J lost 0, with 10 bases in between. Germline assignment: CDR1 SGHRS and CDR2 YFSETQ. CDR3 length equals 14 residues. CDR3 in amino acids: CASRVGASTDTQYF. The CDR3 region has the DNA TGCGCCAGCAGGGTTGGGGCTAGCACAGATACGCAGTATTTT. Complete variable domain (other parts from reference TRBV5-1 and TRBJ2-3): KAGVTQTPRYLIKTRGQQVTLSCSPISGHRSVSWYQQTPGQGLQFLFEYFSETQRNKGNFPGRFSGRQFSNSRSEMNVSTLELGDSALYLCASRVGASTDTQYFGPGTRLTVL.

This clone was counted between two and nine times. The chain employs TRBV13 and TRBJ2-5, with D maybe TRBD1 (6 bases). CDR3 size: 14 residues. V dropped 5 bases and J dropped 5 bases, with 15 bases sitting between them. Germline V gives CDR1 PRHDT, CDR2 FYEKMQ (reference sequence). The CDR3 here is CASSAYRASETQYF. DNA of the CDR3: TGTGCCAGCAGCGCTTACAGGGCTAGCGAGACCCAGTACTTC.

This clone was observed a few times. The V call is TRBV10-1, the J call TRBJ2-1, with D possibly being TRBD2 (6 bases). Trimming stripped 4 bases from V and 4 bases from J, with 11 bases between. The CDR3 length is 14 residues. CDR1 is WNHNN, CDR2 SYGVQD, per germline (reference sequence). The CDR3 spells CASSGPSAYNEQFF. CDR3 bases: TGCGCCAGCAGTGGGCCTAGCGCGTACAATGAGCAGTTCTTC.

This rearrangement joins TRBV30 to TRBJ2-1; TRBD2 matches at 7 bases. The J segment lost 5 bases and the V segment lost 3 bases, leaving 4 bases of the junction unmatched. From germline, CDR1 is GTSNPN and CDR2 SVGIG (reference sequence). CDR3 length: 13 residues. The CDR3: CAWRGRGNNEQFF. CDR3 DNA sequence: TGTGCCTGGAGGGGGAGGGGAAACAATGAGCAGTTCTTC.

There are many counts of this clone. The CDR3 region has the DNA TGTGCCATCAGTGAGTCGACGGCCTACAATGAGCAGTTCTTC. Translated: CAISESTAYNEQFF. The chain carries TRBV10-3 and TRBJ2-1, with D uncertain. V was trimmed by 0 bases and J by 2 bases, leaving 5 bases between them. The CDR3 consists of 14 residues. Germline loops: CDR1 ENHRY, CDR2 SYGVKD.

The sample holds a few counts of this clone. V is TRBV28 and J is TRBJ2-5; D call uncertain. The ends were cut back, 5 bases at V and 1 base at J, with 11 bases in the middle. The CDR3 totals 14 residues. Germline assignment: CDR1 MDHEN and CDR2 SYDVKM. The CDR3 coding sequence is TGTGCCAGCAGTACCACAGCTAGCCAAGAGACCCAGTACTTC. This translates into CASSTTASQETQYF.

This clone was recorded many times. An end of the junction does not agree with germline; a read error may underlie this. This chain links TRBV2 with TRBJ2-1; D is undetermined. Per the germline V gene, CDR1 is SNHLY and CDR2 is FYNNEI. The CDR3 length is 12 residues. For the CDR3, the DNA is TGTGCCAGCAGTAATGAGGCCCCCGAGAAGGTCTTC. This translates into CASSNEAPEKVF.

J is TRBJ2-7 and V is TRBV27, with a tentative D call TRBD2 (5 bases). The CDR3 contains 17 residues. V was cut by 3 bases and J by 0 bases, with 18 bases left in between. In germline, CDR1 is MNHEY, CDR2 SMNVEV (reference sequence). The CDR3 protein is CASSFGVSPTSSYEQYF. The CDR3 DNA is TGTGCCAGCAGTTTCGGCGTCTCTCCCACTAGCTCCTACGAGCAGTACTTC.

The chain has TRBV7-8 and TRBJ1-2; 11 positions match TRBD1. V gave up 4 bases and J gave up 8 bases; unmatched junction bases: 3. CDR1 is SGHVS and CDR2 is FQNEAQ in the germline V gene. The CDR3 loop spans 13 amino acids. In nucleotides, the CDR3 is TGTGCCAGCAGCTCCAGGACAGGGGGCGGCTACACCTTC. It translates to CASSSRTGGGYTF.

The J gene is TRBJ2-3, the V gene TRBV7-2; D remains unclear. Germline-derived CDR1 and CDR2 are SGHTA and FQGNSA. The CDR3 consists of 14 residues. V gave up 2 bases and J gave up 5 bases, with 11 bases separating them. The CDR3 is CASSLSAFIDTQYF. The CDR3 region has the DNA TGTGCCAGCAGCTTATCCGCGTTTATAGATACGCAGTATTTT.

This clone was counted a few times. The rearrangement joins TRBV6-1 to TRBJ2-1; D unresolved. CDR3 size: 15 residues. Deletions cut 2 bases from V and 3 bases from J, with 11 bases between. CDR1 MNHNS and CDR2 SASEGT come from the germline V gene. The CDR3 sequence is CASSENGPNYNEQFF. The CDR3 DNA reads TGTGCCAGCAGTGAAAATGGCCCGAACTACAATGAGCAGTTCTTC.

The chain is built from TRBV30 and TRBJ1-5; unclear D gene. Trimming shortened V by 0 bases and J by 9 bases, and 12 bases separated the two germline ends. The CDR3 extends over 13 amino acids. The germline V gene has CDR1 GTSNPN and CDR2 SVGIG (reference sequence). The CDR3 spells CAWSVRAKGPQHF. CDR3 bases: TGTGCCTGGAGTGTACGCGCCAAGGGGCCCCAGCATTTT.

This clone was seen many times. V gene TRBV14 combines with J gene TRBJ2-1; the D gene is possibly TRBD2 (7 bases). The CDR3 has 16 amino acids. V dropped 4 bases and J dropped 2 bases, with 15 bases sitting between them. The germline gives CDR1 SGHDN, CDR2 FVKESK. CDR3 DNA: TGTGCCAGCAGCCTTTGGGGGCTAGCGGCCTACAATGAGCAGTTCTTC. Translation: CASSLWGLAAYNEQFF.

Only a few counts were recorded for this clone. The chain uses TRBV6-1 and TRBJ1-2, with unresolved D. Per germline, CDR1 MNHNS and CDR2 SASEGT. Trimming cost V 5 bases and J 4 bases, with 5 bases left between them. This CDR3 spans 11 amino acids. CDR3 region: CASSPGYGYTF. In DNA form, the CDR3 reads TGTGCCAGCAGTCCGGGCTATGGCTACACCTTC.

The chain is built from TRBV15 and TRBJ2-3, with TRBD1 identical over 7 bases. V lost 5 bases to trimming and J lost 0 bases; unmatched junction nucleotides: 5. Per the germline V gene, CDR1 is LNHNV and CDR2 is YYDKDF (reference sequence). The CDR3 loop spans 15 amino acids. CDR3 nucleotide sequence: TGTGCCACCAGCCCTGGGGGACAGAGCACAGATACGCAGTATTTT. This encodes CATSPGGQSTDTQYF.

Only a few counts were recorded for this clone. The rearrangement joins TRBV5-1 to TRBJ2-5, with D possibly being TRBD1 (5 bases). This CDR3 has 12 amino acids. CDR1 SGHRS and CDR2 YFSETQ come from the germline V gene. The germline V and J ends were trimmed by 5 bases and 7 bases, with 12 bases remaining between them. The CDR3 DNA is TGCGCCAGCAGACCACCCCAGGGGACCCAGTACTTC. Translating gives CASRPPQGTQYF.

In its sample, this clone was seen a few times. This chain connects TRBV7-2 to TRBJ2-7; 10 bases match TRBD2. Germline lookup yields CDR1 SGHTA and CDR2 FQGNSA. CDR3 size: 14 residues. V was clipped by 5 bases and J by 5 bases; unmatched bases: 6. The CDR3 region has the DNA TGTGCCAGCAGCCCCGGGACTAGCGTACACGAGCAGTACTTC. This encodes CASSPGTSVHEQYF.

This clone was seen many times. This chain uses TRBV15 with TRBJ2-5; 8 nucleotides match TRBD2. Germline V gene data show CDR1 as LNHNV and CDR2 as YYDKDF (reference sequence). The CDR3 covers 15 residues. V was clipped by 0 bases and J by 5 bases; unmatched bases: 5. The CDR3 region is CATSRDRGGPETQYF. CDR3 bases: TGTGCCACCAGCAGAGATCGCGGGGGGCCGGAGACCCAGTACTTC.

This clone was picked up a small number of times. Here the CDR3 reads CASSLMATGYEKLFF. The DNA of the CDR3 is TGTGCCAGCAGCTTAATGGCGACAGGGTACGAAAAACTGTTTTTT. This chain joins TRBV7-8 and TRBJ1-4; 7 nucleotides agree with TRBD1. The CDR3 loop spans 15 amino acids. With 2 bases clipped from V and 8 bases from J, the junction kept 8 bases outside the gene matches. CDR1 is SGHVS and CDR2 is FQNEAQ in the germline V gene.

V and J are TRBV5-1 and TRBJ2-4; no clear D gene. The CDR3 has 13 amino acids. CDR1 and CDR2 (germline): SGHRS, YFSETQ. Trimming shortened V by 6 bases and J by 8 bases, and 15 bases separated the two germline ends. The CDR3 bases are TGCGCCAGCAAGCTGCTAGGTCAGGACATTCAGTACTTC. Encoded protein: CASKLLGQDIQYF.

This clone has just a few counts. The chain combines TRBV19 with TRBJ2-1, with 9 bases matching TRBD1. Germline V gene data show CDR1 as LNHDA and CDR2 as SQIVND (reference sequence). V trimming: 7 bases; J trimming: 2 bases; junction bases outside the gene matches: 9. This CDR3 region has 16 residues. Here the CDR3 DNA reads TGTGCCAGTACCGATAGGACAGGGGTCCCCTACAATGAGCAGTTCTTC. Amino acids: CASTDRTGVPYNEQFF.

The gene calls are TRBV30 and TRBJ2-7; D possibly corresponds to TRBD1 (5 bases). The V gene lost 0 bases and the J gene lost 5 bases, with 14 bases spanning the gap. The V gene's germline CDR1 is GTSNPN and CDR2 SVGIG (reference sequence). The CDR3 consists of 14 residues. For the CDR3, the DNA is TGTGCCTGGAGTGTAAAGGCAGGGTTGGACGAGCAGTACTTC. Residues: CAWSVKAGLDEQYF.

This clone was found many times. The chain uses TRBV4-3 and TRBJ2-1; TRBD2 matches at 13 bases. This CDR3 comprises 15 residues. Germline V lookup: CDR1 LGHNA, CDR2 YSLEER. V gave up 4 bases and J gave up 8 bases; unmatched junction bases: 5. CDR3 bases: TGCGCCAGCAGCCTTGGGACTAGCGGGGTCTATGAGCAGTTCTTC. It yields the protein CASSLGTSGVYEQFF.

This clone was seen at least ten times. This rearrangement joins TRBV30 to TRBJ2-1; a possible D gene is TRBD2 (5 bases). The CDR3 is 13 residues long. The V gene lost 1 base and the J gene lost 9 bases, with 13 bases spanning the gap. Germline V gene data show CDR1 as GTSNPN and CDR2 as SVGIG (reference sequence). CDR3 sequence reads: CAWSAGPGSEQFF. CDR3 bases: TGTGCCTGGAGTGCCGGGCCGGGAAGTGAGCAGTTCTTC.